This record looks at one T cell receptor (beta chain) sequence and its context. Antigen specificity is unknown. These data originate in a study of OX40 agonist ivuxolimab in advanced cancers. About the research overall: Given to patients was ivuxolimab, an agonistic anti-OX40 (CD134) antibody. The group had a mean age of about 65 years, ranged from 23 to 79, and was 80% to 85% male. Regarding the study as a whole: Compared with others, partial responders at 0.1-3.0 mg/kg displayed clonal expansion among the lowest.

The CDR3 is 12 residues long. The germline V and J ends were trimmed by 0 bases and 7 bases, with 4 bases remaining between them. The V gene's germline CDR1 is SNHLY and CDR2 FYNNEI. The repertoire was sequenced with immunoSEQ multiplex PCR; TCRdb's copy has only in-frame clones and lacks some. The sample shows more than 100,000 clones, just over 90% of them seen only once. The source was CD4+ or CD8+ T cells sorted from blood, collected in a trial of the OX40 agonist ivuxolimab. J is TRBJ1-5 and V is TRBV2; D not resolved. This sequence originates from an adult with an advanced solid tumor such as melanoma, head and neck, liver or kidney cancer. The CDR3 nucleotides read TGTGCCAGCAGTGAAGCACGGCAGCCCCAGCATTTT. Residues: CASSEARQPQHF.